This T cell receptor beta chain comes out of a study of cytotoxic CD8 clonotypes in ibrutinib-treated CLL. The overall study: Responses: about 25 partial, 2 complete; after median around 68 months, about 14 stayed remitted, around twelve progressed. Findings of the study overall: Private clonotypes, not public ones, expanded at ibrutinib response. Patients showed higher baseline clonality than age-matched healthy donors, and it tracked circulating CD8+ T-cell counts.

Clones were sequenced by immunoSEQ multiplex PCR, and TCRdb holds only the in-frame ones, with some missing. The top ten hold approximately 7% of the sample, which has around 310,000 clones, about 77% seen once. Worth noting for this clone: Its target is unknown.

Germline V CDR1 and CDR2: MGHDK, SYGVNS. The CDR3 runs to 18 residues. After removal of 5 bases from V and 1 base from J, the junction contained 13 bases not matched to a gene. This specimen consisted of PBMCs, obtained before ibrutinib treatment. This sequence was found in a human donor with chronic lymphocytic leukemia. This chain links TRBV25-1 with TRBJ2-3; 9 nucleotides align to TRBD2. The CDR3 coding sequence is TGTGCCAGCAGTACACGACTAGCGGTCTCTTGGGGCACAGATACGCAGTATTTT. Translated, it gives CASSTRLAVSWGTDTQYF. Full variable domain (missing parts from reference TRBV25-1 and TRBJ2-3): EADIYQTPRYLVIGTGKKITLECSQTMGHDKMYWYQQDPGMELHLIHYSYGVNSTEKGDLSSESTVSRIRTEHFPLTLESARPSHTSQYLCASSTRLAVSWGTDTQYFGPGTRLTVL.